This T cell receptor beta chain stems from a study of T cells after yellow fever vaccination. In the study overall: Those fractions that held only low numbers of cells were prepared using the SMART-Seq v4 Ultra Low Input RNA kit.

The CDR3 contains 17 residues. From germline, CDR1 is SGHRS and CDR2 YFSETQ. V shed 0 bases and J 2 bases; nucleotides not matched to a gene: 8. General observations from the study: Although most clonotypes did not, a small share appeared in both CD4 and CD8 compartments. Most primary-vaccination clones recurred post-booster (just under 98% CD4, around 88% CD8).

This clonotype was seen a handful of times. The antigen is undetermined. TCR cDNA was made by 5'RACE template switching, adding a universal primer site and UMIs. From the 5' RACE reads, TCRdb called clonotypes with MiXCR, one entry per CDR3 protein. The data contain 200,000 to 250,000 distinct CDR3 sequences, 6.9% of them seen just once; the ten biggest clones take up around 0.9%. This chain connects TRBV5-1 to TRBJ2-5, with 9 nucleotides matching TRBD2. The sample here was CD4+ T cells sorted from PBMCs, taken 15 days after the yellow fever booster vaccination. This receptor was obtained from a young man who received the YFV17D yellow fever vaccine. This CDR3 reads CASSLGPSGAIQETQYF. CDR3 bases: TGCGCCAGCAGCTTGGGCCCTAGCGGGGCTATACAAGAGACCCAGTACTTC.